These T cell receptor beta chains were read from a single sample in a study of blood T cells in healthy people across ages. In TCRdb, the 5' RACE reads were re-called with MiXCR into one record per CDR3 protein. Among 600,000 or so distinct CDR3 sequences listed, 47% were seen once. What was sequenced was blood. Source of these receptors: a man at least 80 years old in good health. The CDR3 runs from the conserved cysteine through the conserved F or W. A D gene is named only where the DNA matches it firmly. A clone size is listed for some rows: how often the clone was seen (once, few, many), or a class if it is expanded.

clone size,D gene,J gene,V gene,CDR3 DNA,CDR3 protein
-,-,TRBJ2-7,TRBV20-1,TGCAGTGCTTTAGAGAGGGGAGGCTCCTACGAGCAGTACTTC,CSALERGGSYEQYF
few,TRBD1,TRBJ1-1,TRBV11-1,TGTGCCAGCAGCTTAGAGGGACAGGGATTGAACACTGAAGCTTTCTTT,CASSLEGQGLNTEAFF
-,TRBD1,TRBJ2-5,TRBV29-1,TGCAGCGCTAGGGACAGTGAAGAGACCCAGTACTTC,CSARDSEETQYF
few,-,TRBJ2-6,TRBV7-2,TGTGCCAGCAGCCCCCTGGTGACAGATAGGGCCAACGTCCTGACTTTC,CASSPLVTDRANVLTF
few,-,TRBJ2-3,TRBV20-1,TGCAGTGCTCCAGGGCCGGGGGATACGCAGTATTTT,CSAPGPGDTQYF
few,-,TRBJ2-5,TRBV6-2/TRBV6-3,TGTGCCAGCAGTCCTCGGACTACCCAAGAGACCCAGTACTTC,CASSPRTTQETQYF
many,-,TRBJ1-5,TRBV4-2,TGTGCCAGCAGCCAAGATCCGTCCTCCCAGCCCCAGCATTTT,CASSQDPSSQPQHF
-,TRBD1,TRBJ2-1,TRBV20-1,TGCAGTGCTAGACCCCCCGGTGGGACAGGGGGCTCAGAGACCCAGTTCTTC,CSARPPGGTGGSETQFF
-,-,TRBJ2-7,TRBV7-9,TGTGCCAGCAGCTTCGTGTATGATGAGCAGTACTTC,CASSFVYDEQYF
-,-,TRBJ1-4,TRBV6-5,TGTGCCAGCAGTTATTTTATCCCGGACGGAAGGGGGAATACTGAAAAACTGTTTTTT,CASSYFIPDGRGNTEKLFF
-,-,TRBJ2-2,TRBV28,TGTGCCAGCAGCGACCCGGGAGGGGAGCTGTTTTTT,CASSDPGGELFF
-,-,TRBJ2-7,TRBV20-1,TGCAGTGCTAGCCCCGGGCGCGGGGGACAGGAGCAGTACTTC,CSASPGRGGQEQYF
-,TRBD2,TRBJ2-1,TRBV7-9,TGTGCCAGCCGACTAGCGGGGGACCACAATGAGCAGTTCTTC,CASRLAGDHNEQFF
-,TRBD1,TRBJ2-7,TRBV6-2/TRBV6-3,TGTGCCAGCAGCAAGATCCCCGGGACAGGGTTCTACGAGCAGTACTTC,CASSKIPGTGFYEQYF
once,TRBD2,TRBJ2-7,TRBV7-2,TGTGCCAGCAGTTCCTCTAGCGGGGGCTACGAGCAGTACTTC,CASSSSSGGYEQYF
few,-,TRBJ1-2,TRBV5-1,TGCGCCAGCAGCTTGAGCGGGGGCGCTAACTATGGCTACACCTTC,CASSLSGGANYGYTF
-,-,TRBJ2-5,TRBV5-1,TGCGCCAGCAGCTTGGACCCTTCGGCAGAGACCCAGTACTTC,CASSLDPSAETQYF
once,-,TRBJ2-6,TRBV28,TGTGCCATTCTTTCTCCTCACTCTGGGGCCAACGTCCTGACTTTC,CAILSPHSGANVLTF
-,-,TRBJ1-4,TRBV12-3/TRBV12-4,TGTGCCAGCAGTGACCTCACAGGGTTGGAGGAAAAACTGTTTTTT,CASSDLTGLEEKLFF
few,-,TRBJ2-1,TRBV5-1,TGCGCCAGCAGCTCACCGGATAGGAGCGGGCTCAATGAGCAGTTCTTC,CASSSPDRSGLNEQFF
few,TRBD2,TRBJ2-7,TRBV4-3,TGCGCCAGCAGCCAAGAGGGACTAGCGGGGTTCTACGAGCAGTACTTC,CASSQEGLAGFYEQYF
-,-,TRBJ1-1,TRBV7-9,TGTGCCAGCAGCCCCAGAAACCTGGACTCTGAAGCTTTCTTT,CASSPRNLDSEAFF
-,TRBD2,TRBJ2-7,TRBV10-3,TGTGCCATCAGGGAGCCCATAGCGGGGCACTCCTACGAGCAGTACTTC,CAIREPIAGHSYEQYF
-,-,TRBJ2-2,TRBV2,TGTGCCAGCAGTGAAGCGACCCATAGGACCGGGGAGCTGTTTTTT,CASSEATHRTGELFF
many,-,TRBJ2-7,TRBV12-3/TRBV12-4,TGTGCCAGCAGTCCGACAGTTACCTACGAGCAGTACTTC,CASSPTVTYEQYF
few,TRBD1,TRBJ1-2,TRBV28,TGTGCCAGCAGACCGCACGGGACAGTATATAACTATGGCTACACCTTC,CASRPHGTVYNYGYTF
-,-,TRBJ1-2,TRBV30,TGTGCCTGGAGTGTAAGGCCTCAGGGCTACACCTTC,CAWSVRPQGYTF
-,-,TRBJ2-3,TRBV18,TGTGCCAGCGCAGAGAGTAGAGATACGCAGTATTTT,CASAESRDTQYF
-,-,TRBJ2-7,TRBV4-1,TGCGCCAGCAGCCATGGGCCCGTGGACGAGCAGTACTTC,CASSHGPVDEQYF
few,TRBD2,TRBJ2-3,TRBV25-1,TGTGCCAGCAGTGTTCTAGCGGGAGGAGACACAGATACGCAGTATTTT,CASSVLAGGDTDTQYF
once,TRBD2,TRBJ2-5,TRBV4-3,TGCACCAGCAGCCAACAGGGACTAGCATTTGAGACCCAGTACTTC,CTSSQQGLAFETQYF
few,-,TRBJ1-6,TRBV21-1,-,CASSKVGEGTEYNSPLHF
few,TRBD2,TRBJ2-7,TRBV6-2/TRBV6-3,TGTGCCACCAGAGGGACTAGAGCCTACGAGCAGTACTTC,CATRGTRAYEQYF
-,-,TRBJ2-1,TRBV6-2/TRBV6-3,TGTGCCAGCAGTTACGCAGGCGTGAGAGCTCACAATGAGCAGTTCTTC,CASSYAGVRAHNEQFF
-,TRBD2,TRBJ2-7,TRBV6-5,TGTGCCAGCAGTTACGCGACTAGCGGGAGGGCCCAGTGCTTC,CASSYATSGRAQCF
few,-,TRBJ1-2,TRBV20-1,TGCAGTGCTAGATTGGGGTATGGCTACACCTTC,CSARLGYGYTF
-,-,TRBJ2-1,TRBV7-6,TGTGCCAGCAGCCCCCCCAGGGGAGGGACAGGACTTCGGGGCGAGCAGTTCTTC,CASSPPRGGTGLRGEQFF
-,-,TRBJ1-5,TRBV21-1,TGTGCCAGCAGCAATCGGGGGTTCGGGAATAGCAATCAGCCCCAGCATTTT,CASSNRGFGNSNQPQHF
few,-,TRBJ1-2,TRBV15,TGTGCCACTCACCCAATGGCAGGGCAAGACCATGGCTACACCTTC,CATHPMAGQDHGYTF
few,-,TRBJ2-6,TRBV4-1,TGCGCCAGCAGCCAAGGGAACAGGGCTGGGGCCAACGTCCTGACTTTC,CASSQGNRAGANVLTF
-,-,TRBJ1-2,TRBV20-1,TGCAGTGCTAGAGATAGTACCAAAAACTATGGCTACACCTTC,CSARDSTKNYGYTF
few,-,TRBJ2-4,TRBV7-2,TGTGCCAGCAGCTTTACGACGGGCGGGGACATTCAGTACTTC,CASSFTTGGDIQYF